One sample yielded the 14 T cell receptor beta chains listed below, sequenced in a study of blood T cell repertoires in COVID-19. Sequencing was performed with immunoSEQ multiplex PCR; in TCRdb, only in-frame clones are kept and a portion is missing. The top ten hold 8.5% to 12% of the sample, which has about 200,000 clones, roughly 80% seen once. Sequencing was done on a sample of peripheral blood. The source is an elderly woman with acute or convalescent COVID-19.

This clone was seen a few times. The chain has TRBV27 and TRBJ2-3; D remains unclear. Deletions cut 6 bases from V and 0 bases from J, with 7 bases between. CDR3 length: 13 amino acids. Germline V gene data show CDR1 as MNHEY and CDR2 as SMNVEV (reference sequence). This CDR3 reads CASRPRSTDTQYF. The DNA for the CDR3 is TGTGCCAGCAGGCCCCGGAGCACAGATACGCAGTATTTT.

This chain's CDR3 is CASSIYSGLATTDTQYF. DNA of the CDR3: TGTGCCAGTAGTATTTATTCGGGACTAGCGACCACAGATACGCAGTATTTT. V and J are TRBV19 and TRBJ2-3; 10 bases align to TRBD2. The junction had 8 bases not matched to a gene; V was cut back by 3 bases and J by 2 bases. The V gene's germline CDR1 is LNHDA and CDR2 SQIVND (reference sequence). There are 17 residues in the CDR3.

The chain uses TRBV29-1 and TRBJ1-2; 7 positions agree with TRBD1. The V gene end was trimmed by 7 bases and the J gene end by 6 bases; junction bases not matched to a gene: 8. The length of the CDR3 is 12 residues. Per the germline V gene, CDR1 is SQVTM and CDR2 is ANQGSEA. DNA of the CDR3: TGCAGCGGGGGGGACAGAGATAATGGCTACACCTTC. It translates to CSGGDRDNGYTF. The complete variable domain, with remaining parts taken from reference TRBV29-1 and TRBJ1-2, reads SAVISQKPSRDICQRGTSLTIQCQVDSQVTMMFWYRQQPGQSLTLIATANQGSEATYESGFVIDKFPISRPNLTFSTLTVSNMSPEDSSIYLCSGGDRDNGYTFGSGTRLTVV.

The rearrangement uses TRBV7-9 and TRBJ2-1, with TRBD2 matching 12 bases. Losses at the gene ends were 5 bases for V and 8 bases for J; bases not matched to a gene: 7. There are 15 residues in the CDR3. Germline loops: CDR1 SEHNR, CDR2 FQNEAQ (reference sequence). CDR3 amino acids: CASSTRTSGDDEQFF. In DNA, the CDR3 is TGTGCCAGCAGCACCCGGACTAGCGGGGACGATGAGCAGTTCTTC.

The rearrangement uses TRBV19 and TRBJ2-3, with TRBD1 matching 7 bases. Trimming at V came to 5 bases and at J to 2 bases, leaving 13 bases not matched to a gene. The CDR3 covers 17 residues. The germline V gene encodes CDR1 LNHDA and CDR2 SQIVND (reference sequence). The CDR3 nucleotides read TGTGCCAGTAGTGTAACCCGGGACAGCCTTTTCACAGATACGCAGTATTTT. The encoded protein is CASSVTRDSLFTDTQYF.

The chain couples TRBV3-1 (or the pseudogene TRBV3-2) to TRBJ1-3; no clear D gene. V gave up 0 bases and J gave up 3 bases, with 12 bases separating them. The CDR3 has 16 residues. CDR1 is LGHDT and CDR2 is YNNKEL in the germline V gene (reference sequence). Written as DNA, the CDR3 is TGTGCCAGCAGCCAAGATGGCCAGGATCTTGGAAACACCATATATTTT. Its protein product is CASSQDGQDLGNTIYF.

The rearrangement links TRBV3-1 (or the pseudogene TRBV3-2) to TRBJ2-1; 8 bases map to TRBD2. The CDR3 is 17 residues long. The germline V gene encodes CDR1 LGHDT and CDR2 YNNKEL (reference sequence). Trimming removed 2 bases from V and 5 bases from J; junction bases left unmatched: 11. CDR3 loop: CASSQSLSGAPDNEQFF. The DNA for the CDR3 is TGTGCCAGCAGCCAATCCCTTAGCGGGGCCCCCGACAATGAGCAGTTCTTC.

The CDR3 loop reads CASSLDRDGYTF. The CDR3 DNA is TGTGCCAGCAGCTTGGACAGGGACGGCTACACCTTC. V and J are TRBV7-8 and TRBJ1-2; 8 bases are a match to TRBD1. V shed 3 bases, J shed 8 bases, and the junction held 2 bases outside the gene matches. Germline CDR1 reads SGHVS; CDR2 reads FQNEAQ. This CDR3 is built from 12 residues.

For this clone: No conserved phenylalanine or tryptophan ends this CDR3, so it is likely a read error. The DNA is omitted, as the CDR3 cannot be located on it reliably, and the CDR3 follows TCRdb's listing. The CDR3 sequence is CASSSTTDPSDM. The gene calls are TRBV12-3 or TRBV12-4 and TRBJ2-7; the table's TRBD1 call for D was not verified on the DNA. Ends included, the CDR3 has 12 residues.

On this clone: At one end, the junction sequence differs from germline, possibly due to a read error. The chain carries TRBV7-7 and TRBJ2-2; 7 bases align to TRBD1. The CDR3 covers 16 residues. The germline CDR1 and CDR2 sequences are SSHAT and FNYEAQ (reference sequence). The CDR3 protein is CASSAQQGTNTGELFF. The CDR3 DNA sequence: TGTGCTAGCAGCGCCCAACAGGGGACGAACACCGGGGAGCTGTTTTTT.

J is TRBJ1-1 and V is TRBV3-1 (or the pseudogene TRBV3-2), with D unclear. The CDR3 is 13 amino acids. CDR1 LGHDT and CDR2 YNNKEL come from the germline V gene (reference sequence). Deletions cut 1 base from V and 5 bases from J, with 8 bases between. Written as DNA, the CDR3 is TGTGCCAGCAGCCAAGCCAGCGGAACTGAAGCTTTCTTT. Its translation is CASSQASGTEAFF.

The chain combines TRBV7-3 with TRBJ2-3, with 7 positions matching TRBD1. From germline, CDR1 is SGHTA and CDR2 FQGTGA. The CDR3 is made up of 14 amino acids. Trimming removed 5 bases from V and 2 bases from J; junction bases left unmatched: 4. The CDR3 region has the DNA TGTGCCAGCAGCCAAGGACAGGTCACAGATACGCAGTATTTT. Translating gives CASSQGQVTDTQYF.

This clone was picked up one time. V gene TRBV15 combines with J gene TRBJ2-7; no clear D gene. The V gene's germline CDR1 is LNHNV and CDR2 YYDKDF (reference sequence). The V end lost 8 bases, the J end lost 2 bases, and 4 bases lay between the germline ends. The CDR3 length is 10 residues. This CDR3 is CATATYEQYF. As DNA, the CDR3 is TGTGCCACCGCGACCTACGAGCAGTACTTC. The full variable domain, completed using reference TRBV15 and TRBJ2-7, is DAMVIQNPRYQVTQFGKPVTLSCSQTLNHNVMYWYQQKSSQAPKLLFHYYDKDFNNEADTPDNFQSRRPNTSFCFLDIRSPGLGDTAMYLCATATYEQYFGPGTRLTVT.

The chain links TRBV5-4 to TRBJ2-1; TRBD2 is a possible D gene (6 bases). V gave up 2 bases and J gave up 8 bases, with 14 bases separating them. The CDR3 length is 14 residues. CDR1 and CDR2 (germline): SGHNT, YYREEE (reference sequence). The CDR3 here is CASSFGRGGDEQFF. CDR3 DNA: TGTGCCAGCAGCTTTGGCAGAGGAGGGGATGAGCAGTTCTTC.